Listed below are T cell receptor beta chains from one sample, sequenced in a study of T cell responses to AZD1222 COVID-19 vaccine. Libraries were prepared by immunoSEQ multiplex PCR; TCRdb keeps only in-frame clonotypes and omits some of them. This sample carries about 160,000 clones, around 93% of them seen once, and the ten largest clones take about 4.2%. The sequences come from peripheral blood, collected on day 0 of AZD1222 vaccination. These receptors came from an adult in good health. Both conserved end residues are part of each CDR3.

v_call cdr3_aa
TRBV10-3 CAIKTGGLNEQFF
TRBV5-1 CASRNNNEAFF
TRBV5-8 CASSFRAMNTEAFF
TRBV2 CASSGDRGTREQF
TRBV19 CASSSLFGSEQYF
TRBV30 CAWSEKAGTGGPYYGYTF
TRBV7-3 CASSLRGREAEAFF
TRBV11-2 CASSSTDRGFFPEQYF
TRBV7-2 CASSAGTGGPYSNQPQHF
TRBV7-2 CASASTGGKSPLHF
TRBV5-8 CASSQDRATYSPLHF
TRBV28 CASFPPNTGELFF
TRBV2 CARARASNEQFF
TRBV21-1 CASSKGTGWRRVPLLSGSPLHF
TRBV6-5 CASSNREWGTEAFF
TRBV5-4 CASSSGGTNTGELFF
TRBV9 CASSLDGAPASVQYF
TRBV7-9 CASSSTGGNTEAFF
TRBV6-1 CASSERLADLDEQYF
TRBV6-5 CASHRWTSGSYEQFF
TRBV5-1 CASSLAGGARGYTF
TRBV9 CASSPKTDSLYGYTF
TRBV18 CASSLQDSFNQPQHF
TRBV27 CASSFLGGLDDNEQFF
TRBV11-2 CASSSSLPYEQYF
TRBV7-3 CASSSRGGTDTQYF
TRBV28 CASSRGGGNQPQHF
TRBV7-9 CAGSEFHTEAFF
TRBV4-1 CASSQGGFMGGVETQYF
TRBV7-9 CASSFRGQSYEQYF
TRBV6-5 CASSYRPGTYEQYF
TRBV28 CASSTRDGYEQYF
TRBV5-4 CASSLGGAPSTDTQYF
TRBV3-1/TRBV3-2 CASSQAEGKRTDTQYF
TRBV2 CASSREPASNQPQHF
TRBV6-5 CASSYSTGGEYEQYF
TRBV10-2 CASSEWDSGSSNEQFF